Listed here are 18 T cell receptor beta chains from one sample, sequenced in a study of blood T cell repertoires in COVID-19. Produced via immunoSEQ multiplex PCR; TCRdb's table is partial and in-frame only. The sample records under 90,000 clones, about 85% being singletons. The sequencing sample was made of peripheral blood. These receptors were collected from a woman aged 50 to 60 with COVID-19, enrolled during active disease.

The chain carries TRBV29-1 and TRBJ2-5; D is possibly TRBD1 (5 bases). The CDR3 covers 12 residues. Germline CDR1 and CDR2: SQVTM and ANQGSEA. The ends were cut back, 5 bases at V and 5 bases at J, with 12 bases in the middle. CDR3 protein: CSVPGRVETQYF. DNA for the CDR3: TGCAGCGTTCCAGGCAGGGTGGAGACCCAGTACTTC. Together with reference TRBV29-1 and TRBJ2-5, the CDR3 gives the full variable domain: SAVISQKPSRDICQRGTSLTIQCQVDSQVTMMFWYRQQPGQSLTLIATANQGSEATYESGFVIDKFPISRPNLTFSTLTVSNMSPEDSSIYLCSVPGRVETQYFGPGTRLLVL.

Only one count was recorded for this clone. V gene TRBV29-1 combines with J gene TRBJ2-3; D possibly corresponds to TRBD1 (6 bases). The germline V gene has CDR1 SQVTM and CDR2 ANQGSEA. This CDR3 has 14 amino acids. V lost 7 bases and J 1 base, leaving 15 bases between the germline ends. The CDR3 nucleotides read TGCAGCGGGAGCAGGGGCGTGGGCACAGATACGCAGTATTTT. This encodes CSGSRGVGTDTQYF.

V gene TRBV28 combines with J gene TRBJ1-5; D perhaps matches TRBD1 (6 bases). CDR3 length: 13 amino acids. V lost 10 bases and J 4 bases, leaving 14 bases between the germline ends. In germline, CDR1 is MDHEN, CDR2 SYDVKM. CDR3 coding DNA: TGTGCCACTACAGGGAAGCGAAATCAGCCCCAGCATTTT. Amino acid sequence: CATTGKRNQPQHF.

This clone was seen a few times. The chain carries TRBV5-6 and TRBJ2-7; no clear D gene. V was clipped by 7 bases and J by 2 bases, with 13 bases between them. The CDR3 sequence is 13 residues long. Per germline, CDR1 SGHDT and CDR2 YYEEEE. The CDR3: CASQRSIAYEQYF. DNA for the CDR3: TGTGCCAGCCAGAGGAGCATAGCCTACGAGCAGTACTTC.

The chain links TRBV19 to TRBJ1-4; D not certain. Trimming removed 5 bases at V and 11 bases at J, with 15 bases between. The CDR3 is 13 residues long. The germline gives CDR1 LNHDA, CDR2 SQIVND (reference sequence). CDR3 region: CASSPDSYWKLFF. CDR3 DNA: TGTGCCAGTAGTCCGGACTCTTACTGGAAACTGTTTTTT. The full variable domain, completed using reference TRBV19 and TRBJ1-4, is DGGITQSPKYLFRKEGQNVTLSCEQNLNHDAMYWYRQDPGQGLRLIYYSQIVNDFQKGDIAEGYSVSREKKESFPLTVTSAQKNPTAFYLCASSPDSYWKLFFGSGTQLSVL.

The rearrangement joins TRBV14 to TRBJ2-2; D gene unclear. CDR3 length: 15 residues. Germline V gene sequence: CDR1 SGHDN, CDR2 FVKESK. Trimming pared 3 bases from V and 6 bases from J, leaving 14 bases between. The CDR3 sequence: CASSHGLAQAGELFF. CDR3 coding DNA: TGTGCCAGCAGCCATGGGTTAGCTCAAGCCGGGGAGCTGTTTTTT.

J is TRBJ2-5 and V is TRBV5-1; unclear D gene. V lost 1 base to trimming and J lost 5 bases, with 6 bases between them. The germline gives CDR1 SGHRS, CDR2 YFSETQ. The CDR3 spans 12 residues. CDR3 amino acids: CASSLSGETQYF. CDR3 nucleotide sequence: TGCGCCAGCAGCTTGTCGGGTGAGACCCAGTACTTC.

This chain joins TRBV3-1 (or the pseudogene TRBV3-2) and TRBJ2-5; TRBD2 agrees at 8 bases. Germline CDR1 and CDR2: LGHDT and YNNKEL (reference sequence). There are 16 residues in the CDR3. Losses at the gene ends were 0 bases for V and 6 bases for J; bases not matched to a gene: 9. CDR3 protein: CASSQDSGREGKTQYF. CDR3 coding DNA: TGTGCCAGCAGCCAAGATTCCGGGAGGGAAGGAAAGACCCAGTACTTC.

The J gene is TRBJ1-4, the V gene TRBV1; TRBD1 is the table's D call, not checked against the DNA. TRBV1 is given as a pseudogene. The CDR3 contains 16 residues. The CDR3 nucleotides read TGCACCAGCAGCCAAGAAGAACAGGGGGAGAATGAAAAACTGTTTTTT. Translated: CTSSQEEQGENEKLFF.

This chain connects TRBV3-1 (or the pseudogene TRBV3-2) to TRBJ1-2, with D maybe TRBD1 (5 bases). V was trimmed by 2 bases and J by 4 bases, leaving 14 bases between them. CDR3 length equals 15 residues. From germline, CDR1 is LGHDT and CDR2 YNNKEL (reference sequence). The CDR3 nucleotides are TGTGCCAGCAGCCAACAGGGTGGCGGAGTCTATGGCTACACCTTC. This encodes CASSQQGGGVYGYTF.

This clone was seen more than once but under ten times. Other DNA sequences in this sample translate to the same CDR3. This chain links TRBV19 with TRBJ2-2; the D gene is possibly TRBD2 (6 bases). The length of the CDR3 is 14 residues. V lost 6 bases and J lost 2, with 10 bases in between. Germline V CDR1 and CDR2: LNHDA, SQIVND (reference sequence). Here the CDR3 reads CASRELANTGELFF. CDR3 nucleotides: TGTGCCAGTAGGGAACTAGCTAACACCGGGGAGCTGTTTTTT.

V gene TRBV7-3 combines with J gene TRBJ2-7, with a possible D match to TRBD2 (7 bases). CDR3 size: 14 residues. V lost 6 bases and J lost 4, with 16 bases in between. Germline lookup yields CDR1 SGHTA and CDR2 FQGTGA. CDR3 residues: CASSFQAGAYEQYF. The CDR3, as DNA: TGTGCCAGCAGTTTCCAGGCGGGGGCGTACGAGCAGTACTTC.

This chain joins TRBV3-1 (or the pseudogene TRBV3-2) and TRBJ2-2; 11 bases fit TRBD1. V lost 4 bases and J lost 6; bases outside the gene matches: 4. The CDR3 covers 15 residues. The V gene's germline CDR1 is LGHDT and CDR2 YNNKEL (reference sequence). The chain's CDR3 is CASSRTGGVPGELFF. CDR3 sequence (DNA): TGTGCCAGCAGCCGGACAGGGGGCGTCCCCGGGGAGCTGTTTTTT.

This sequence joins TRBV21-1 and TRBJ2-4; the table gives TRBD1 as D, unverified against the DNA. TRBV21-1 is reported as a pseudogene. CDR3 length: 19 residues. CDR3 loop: CASSKIQLETGVAKNIQYF. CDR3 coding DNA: TGTGCCAGCAGCAAGATACAACTTGAGACAGGAGTAGCCAAAAACATTCAGTACTTC.

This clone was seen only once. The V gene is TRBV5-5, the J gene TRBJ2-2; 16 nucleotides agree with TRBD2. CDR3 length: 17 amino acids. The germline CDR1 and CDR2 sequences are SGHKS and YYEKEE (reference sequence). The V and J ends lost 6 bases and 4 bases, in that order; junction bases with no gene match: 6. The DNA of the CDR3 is TGTGCCAGCACCGGGGGACTAGCGGGAGGGCCCACCGGGGAGCTGTTTTTT. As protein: CASTGGLAGGPTGELFF.

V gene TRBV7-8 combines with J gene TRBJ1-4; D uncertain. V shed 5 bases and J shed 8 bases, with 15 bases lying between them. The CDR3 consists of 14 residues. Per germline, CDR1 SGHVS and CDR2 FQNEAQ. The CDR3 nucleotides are TGTGCCAGCAGCGCAAATCCTTACAAGGAAAAACTGTTTTTT. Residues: CASSANPYKEKLFF.

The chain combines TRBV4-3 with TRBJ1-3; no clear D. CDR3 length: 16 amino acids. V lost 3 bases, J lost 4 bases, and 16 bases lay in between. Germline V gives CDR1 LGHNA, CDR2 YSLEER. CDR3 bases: TGCGCCAGCAGCCACGCCCTCCCGGGGTGGGGAAACACCATATATTTT. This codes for CASSHALPGWGNTIYF.

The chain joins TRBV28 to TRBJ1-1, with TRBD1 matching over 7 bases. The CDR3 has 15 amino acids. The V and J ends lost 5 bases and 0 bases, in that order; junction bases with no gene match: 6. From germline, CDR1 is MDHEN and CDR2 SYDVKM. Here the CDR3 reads CASSDRVGVNTEAFF. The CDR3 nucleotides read TGTGCCAGCAGTGACAGGGTAGGGGTGAACACTGAAGCTTTCTTT. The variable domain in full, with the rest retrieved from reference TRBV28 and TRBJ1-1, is DVKVTQSSRYLVKRTGEKVFLECVQDMDHENMFWYRQDPGLGLRLIYFSYDVKMKEKGDIPEGYSVSREKKERFSLILESASTNQTSMYLCASSDRVGVNTEAFFGQGTRLTVV.